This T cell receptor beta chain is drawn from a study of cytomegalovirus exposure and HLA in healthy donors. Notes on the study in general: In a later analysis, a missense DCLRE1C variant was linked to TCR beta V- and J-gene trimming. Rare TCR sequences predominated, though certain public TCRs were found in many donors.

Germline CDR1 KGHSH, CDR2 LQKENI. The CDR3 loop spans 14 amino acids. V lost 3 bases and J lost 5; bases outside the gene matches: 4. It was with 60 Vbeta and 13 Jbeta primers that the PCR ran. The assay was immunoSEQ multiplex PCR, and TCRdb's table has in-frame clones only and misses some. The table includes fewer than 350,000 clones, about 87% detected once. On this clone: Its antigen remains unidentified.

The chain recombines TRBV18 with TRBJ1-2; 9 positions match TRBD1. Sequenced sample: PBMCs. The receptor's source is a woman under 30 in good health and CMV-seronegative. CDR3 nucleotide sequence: TGTGCCAGCTCACCCACAGGGGGCTTTTATGGCTACACCTTC. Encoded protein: CASSPTGGFYGYTF. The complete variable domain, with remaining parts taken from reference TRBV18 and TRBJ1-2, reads NAGVMQNPRHLVRRRGQEARLRCSPMKGHSHVYWYRQLPEEGLKFMVYLQKENIIDESGMPKERFSAEFPKEGPSILRIQQVVRGDSAAYFCASSPTGGFYGYTFGSGTRLTVV.